This passage covers 5 T cell receptor beta chains from one sample sequenced in a study of blood T cell repertoires in COVID-19. The method was immunoSEQ multiplex PCR; TCRdb's version includes in-frame clones alone and lacks a portion of them. Found here are 250,000 to 300,000 clones, 70% to 90% of them singletons; the top ten hold less than 6.5%. The sample was peripheral blood. All receptors come from a man between 50 and 59 years old with active or convalescent COVID-19.

The chain links TRBV2 to TRBJ1-2; D is possibly TRBD1 (5 bases). CDR1 SNHLY and CDR2 FYNNEI come from the germline V gene. There are 13 residues in the CDR3. With 6 bases removed from V and 8 bases from J, the gap between germline ends came to 16 bases. The CDR3: CASSGTGYGGYTF. CDR3 in DNA: TGTGCCAGCAGCGGTACAGGCTACGGGGGCTACACCTTC. Full variable domain (remainder filled in from reference TRBV2 and TRBJ1-2): EPEVTQTPSHQVTQMGQEVILRCVPISNHLYFYWYRQILGQKVEFLVSFYNNEISEKSEIFDDQFSVERPDGSNFTLKIRSTKLEDSAMYFCASSGTGYGGYTFGSGTRLTVV.

The chain uses TRBV7-8 and TRBJ2-1; TRBD1 matches at 9 bases. Germline assignment: CDR1 SGHVS and CDR2 FQNEAQ. The CDR3 runs 15 residues. V lost 5 bases, J lost 4 bases, and 6 bases stayed unmatched. The CDR3 coding sequence is TGTGCCAGCAGCACAGGGGGCGGGATGTACAATGAGCAGTTCTTC. Translating it yields CASSTGGGMYNEQFF.

The J gene is TRBJ2-3, the V gene TRBV5-5; 9 bases map to TRBD2. This CDR3 has 15 residues. V lost 4 bases, J lost 1 base, and 4 bases stayed unmatched. Germline V gives CDR1 SGHKS, CDR2 YYEKEE (reference sequence). CDR3 sequence: CASSPVAGGTDTQYF. CDR3 bases: TGTGCCAGCAGCCCCGTAGCGGGAGGCACAGATACGCAGTATTTT.

As to this clone: This sequence is one base from a far larger clone and is likely a read error. The chain uses TRBV6-5 and TRBJ2-2; D is unresolved. The CDR3 covers 12 residues. Trimming stripped 4 bases from V and 6 bases from J, with 6 bases between. The V gene's germline CDR1 is MNHEY and CDR2 SVGAGI. CDR3 DNA sequence: TGTGCCAGCAGTTCCCCATCCGGGGAGCTGTTTTTT. This codes for CASSSPSGELFF.

CDR3 loop: CASSPNMDRTNYGYTF. As DNA, the CDR3 is TGTGCCAGCAGCCCCAACATGGACAGGACAAACTATGGCTACACCTTC. The chain links TRBV4-2 to TRBJ1-2, with 7 nucleotides matching TRBD1. CDR1 LGHNA and CDR2 YNFKEQ come from the germline V gene. The CDR3 sequence is 16 residues long. V dropped 4 bases and J dropped 2; count of bases not matched to a gene: 10.